This passage covers 18 T cell receptor beta chains from one sample sequenced in a study of T cells in Graves' hyperthyroidism and ophthalmopathy. Amplification of TCR beta CDR3 regions was performed using RNA transcripts as template. The primer set for the first-round RT-PCR of the TCR CDR3 was HTBI. TCRdb re-called the multiplex PCR reads with MiXCR, one entry per CDR3 protein. In the table there are roughly 640,000 distinct CDR3 sequences, about a sixth of which are singletons. The sample comprised blood. All receptors derive from a woman aged 40 to 50 with Graves' ophthalmopathy.

This clonotype was seen a few times. The chain links TRBV5-1 to TRBJ2-5, with D possibly being TRBD1 (5 bases). The CDR3 length is 14 residues. Trimming removed 4 bases at V and 3 bases at J, with 13 bases between. CDR1 and CDR2 from the germline V gene are SGHRS and YFSETQ. This CDR3 is CASSLQGIEETQYF. The CDR3 nucleotides read TGCGCCAGCAGCCTCCAGGGCATAGAAGAGACCCAGTACTTC.

The V gene is TRBV9, the J gene TRBJ2-7, with a weak D call TRBD1 (6 bases). This CDR3 region has 14 residues. Germline V lookup: CDR1 SGDLS, CDR2 YYNGEE. V shed 5 bases and J shed 3 bases, with 15 bases lying between them. The CDR3 sequence: CASSPEVGGYEQYF. The CDR3, as DNA: TGTGCCAGCAGTCCAGAGGTAGGGGGCTACGAGCAGTACTTC.

This sequence joins TRBV7-9 and TRBJ2-3; D is uncertain. Germline V gene data show CDR1 as SEHNR and CDR2 as FQNEAQ (reference sequence). CDR3 size: 14 residues. V was clipped by 1 base and J by 4 bases, with 9 bases between them. DNA for the CDR3: TGTGCCAGCAGCTTAGTAGTACCCGCAGATACGCAGTATTTT. This sequence encodes CASSLVVPADTQYF.

This clonotype was seen repeatedly, ten times or more. The chain combines TRBV3-1 with TRBJ1-1; 7 nucleotides align to TRBD1. This CDR3 comprises 14 residues. Germline values: CDR1 LGHDT, CDR2 YNNKEL (reference sequence). With 4 bases clipped from V and 11 bases from J, the junction kept 13 bases outside the gene matches. CDR3 sequence reads: CASSRRNGDSGAFF. The CDR3 bases are TGTGCCAGCAGCCGAAGAAATGGGGACAGCGGTGCTTTCTTT.

This chain uses TRBV7-9 with TRBJ2-7, with 11 bases matching TRBD2. This CDR3 is 16 amino acids long. CDR1 and CDR2 from the germline V gene are SEHNR and FQNEAQ (reference sequence). Trimming at V came to 4 bases and at J to 0 bases, leaving 5 bases not matched to a gene. Written as DNA, the CDR3 is TGTGCCAGCAGCTCCCCCGGGACTAGCGGCTCCTACGAGCAGTACTTC. It encodes CASSSPGTSGSYEQYF.

Comments on this clonotype: With a much larger clone just one base away, this may be a read error. This chain joins TRBV5-1 and TRBJ1-1; D is uncertain. Trimming removed 0 bases at V and 5 bases at J, with 8 bases between. The length of the CDR3 is 13 residues. Germline CDR1 SGHRS, CDR2 YFSETQ. CDR3 in amino acids: CASSLEVKTEAFF. As DNA, the CDR3 is TGCGCCAGCAGCTTGGAGGTCAAGACTGAAGCTTTCTTT.

This chain connects TRBV2 to TRBJ2-4, with D uncertain. Germline V CDR1 and CDR2: SNHLY, FYNNEI. Between the trimmed V and J ends, which lost 2 bases and 3 bases, there was a span of 11 bases. The length of the CDR3 is 15 residues. Here the CDR3 DNA reads TGTGCCAGCAGTGAATTGGGGATCGGCAAAAACATTCAGTACTTC. Protein: CASSELGIGKNIQYF. Supplemented by reference TRBV2 and TRBJ2-4, the full variable domain reads EPEVTQTPSHQVTQMGQEVILRCVPISNHLYFYWYRQILGQKVEFLVSFYNNEISEKSEIFDDQFSVERPDGSNFTLKIRSTKLEDSAMYFCASSELGIGKNIQYFGAGTRLSVL.

This clonotype was seen repeatedly, ten times or more. V and J are TRBV18 and TRBJ2-1; 11 bases are a match to TRBD1. CDR1 is KGHSH, CDR2 LQKENI, per germline. The CDR3 spans 15 residues. Trimming removed 3 bases from V and 7 bases from J; junction bases left unmatched: 5. CDR3: CASSPTGTGGNEQFF. The CDR3 DNA sequence: TGTGCCAGCTCACCCACCGGGACAGGGGGGAATGAGCAGTTCTTC. The full variable domain, with the rest looked up from reference TRBV18 and TRBJ2-1, is NAGVMQNPRHLVRRRGQEARLRCSPMKGHSHVYWYRQLPEEGLKFMVYLQKENIIDESGMPKERFSAEFPKEGPSILRIQQVVRGDSAAYFCASSPTGTGGNEQFFGPGTRLTVL.

V usage is TRBV5-1 and J usage is TRBJ2-3; maybe TRBD2 (5 bases). The CDR3 loop spans 15 amino acids. Germline V gives CDR1 SGHRS, CDR2 YFSETQ. The V gene lost 4 bases and the J gene lost 2 bases, with 14 bases spanning the gap. CDR3 bases: TGCGCCAGCAGCGCTGACGGACTGTACACAGATACGCAGTATTTT. Translating it yields CASSADGLYTDTQYF.

The table lists this clonotype with many counts. The chain carries TRBV6-1 and TRBJ2-7; D is unresolved. The V end lost 5 bases, the J end lost 5 bases, and 16 bases lay between the germline ends. The CDR3 has 14 residues. Germline V CDR1 and CDR2: MNHNS, SASEGT. DNA of the CDR3: TGTGCCAGCAGTTATACTGTCAAAGGCAACGAGCAGTACTTC. Its protein is CASSYTVKGNEQYF.

For this clonotype: Given a much more abundant clone one base away, this may be a read error. The gene calls are TRBV18 and TRBJ2-6, with a tentative D call TRBD2 (7 bases). The germline CDR1 and CDR2 sequences are KGHSH and LQKENI. V lost 6 bases and J lost 2, with 14 bases in between. The CDR3 runs 16 residues. The CDR3 DNA sequence: TGTGCCAGCTCCAAGGGCGGGGGCGCTGGGGCCAACGTCCTGACTTTC. Translation gives CASSKGGGAGANVLTF.

The chain uses TRBV5-1 and TRBJ1-6; D remains ambiguous. Looked up from germline, CDR1 is SGHRS and CDR2 is YFSETQ. The germline V and J ends were trimmed by 5 bases and 3 bases, with 6 bases remaining between them. This CDR3 comprises 13 residues. The CDR3: CASSWDYNSPLHF. CDR3 nucleotide sequence: TGCGCCAGCAGTTGGGACTATAATTCACCCCTCCACTTT.

This chain joins TRBV25-1 and TRBJ2-2, with D possibly matching TRBD1 (6 bases). Germline values: CDR1 MGHDK, CDR2 SYGVNS. The CDR3 runs to 15 residues. The V and J ends lost 4 bases and 3 bases respectively, with 12 bases between them. The CDR3 is CASSADRTDTGELFF. The CDR3 DNA is TGTGCCAGCAGTGCAGACCGGACAGACACCGGGGAGCTGTTTTTT. The entire variable domain, with the rest obtained from reference TRBV25-1 and TRBJ2-2, is as follows: EADIYQTPRYLVIGTGKKITLECSQTMGHDKMYWYQQDPGMELHLIHYSYGVNSTEKGDLSSESTVSRIRTEHFPLTLESARPSHTSQYLCASSADRTDTGELFFGEGSRLTVL.

A note on this clonotype: A much larger clone is a single base away; this may be a read error. This sequence joins TRBV7-2 and TRBJ2-7; 8 bases fit TRBD2. Germline V gives CDR1 SGHTA, CDR2 FQGNSA. V lost 5 bases and J lost 4; bases outside the gene matches: 13. This CDR3 comprises 16 residues. CDR3 amino acids: CASSLGGGGVGYEQYF. CDR3 bases: TGTGCCAGCAGCCTCGGGGGGGGGGGGGTTGGGTACGAGCAGTACTTC.

This clonotype showed up many times. The chain is built from TRBV7-9 and TRBJ2-7; 7 positions agree with TRBD2. With V trimmed by 5 bases and J by 6 bases, 7 bases remained unmatched. The CDR3 runs to 13 residues. CDR1 is SEHNR, CDR2 FQNEAQ, per germline (reference sequence). CDR3 sequence: CASSLGLAGEQYF. CDR3 DNA sequence: TGTGCCAGCAGCCTAGGGTTAGCGGGCGAGCAGTACTTC.

This clonotype has just a few counts. V and J are TRBV7-9 and TRBJ1-6, with D uncertain. Germline V gene data show CDR1 as SEHNR and CDR2 as FQNEAQ (reference sequence). This CDR3 is built from 15 residues. The V gene lost 1 base and the J gene lost 8 bases, with 12 bases spanning the gap. This chain's CDR3 is CASSLGSAADSPLHF. For the CDR3, the DNA is TGTGCCAGCAGCTTAGGTTCAGCCGCGGATTCACCCCTCCACTTT.

The chain uses TRBV10-3 and TRBJ2-5, with D tentatively TRBD1 (6 bases). From germline, CDR1 is ENHRY and CDR2 SYGVKD. Deletions cut 3 bases from V and 4 bases from J, with 12 bases between. The CDR3 contains 14 residues. CDR3 protein: CAISEGQNVETQYF. For the CDR3, the DNA is TGTGCCATCAGTGAAGGACAGAATGTAGAGACCCAGTACTTC.

This clonotype has at least ten counts. This chain joins TRBV7-3 and TRBJ2-3; the D is unclear. This CDR3 is built from 15 residues. CDR1 is SGHTA, CDR2 FQGTGA, per germline. V shed 7 bases and J shed 0 bases, with 14 bases lying between them. The chain's CDR3 is CASNCKTTSTDTQYF. The CDR3 bases are TGTGCCAGCAACTGTAAGACAACTAGCACAGATACGCAGTATTTT.